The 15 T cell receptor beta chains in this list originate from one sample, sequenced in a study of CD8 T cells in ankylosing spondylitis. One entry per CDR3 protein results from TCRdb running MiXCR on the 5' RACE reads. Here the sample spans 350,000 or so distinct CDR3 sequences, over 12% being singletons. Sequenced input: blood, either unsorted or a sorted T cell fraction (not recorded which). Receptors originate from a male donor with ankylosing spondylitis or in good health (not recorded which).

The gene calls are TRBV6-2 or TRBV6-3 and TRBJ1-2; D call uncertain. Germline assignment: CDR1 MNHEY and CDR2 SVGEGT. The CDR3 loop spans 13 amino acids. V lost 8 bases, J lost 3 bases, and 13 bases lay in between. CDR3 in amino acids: CASAGGVDYGYTF. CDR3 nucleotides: TGTGCCAGCGCAGGAGGTGTAGACTATGGCTACACCTTC.

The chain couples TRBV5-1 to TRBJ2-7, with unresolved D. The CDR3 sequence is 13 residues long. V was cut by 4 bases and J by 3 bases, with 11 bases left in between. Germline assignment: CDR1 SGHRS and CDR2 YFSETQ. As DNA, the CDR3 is TGCGCCAGCAGCCTACCTGTCCTCTACGAGCAGTACTTC. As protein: CASSLPVLYEQYF.

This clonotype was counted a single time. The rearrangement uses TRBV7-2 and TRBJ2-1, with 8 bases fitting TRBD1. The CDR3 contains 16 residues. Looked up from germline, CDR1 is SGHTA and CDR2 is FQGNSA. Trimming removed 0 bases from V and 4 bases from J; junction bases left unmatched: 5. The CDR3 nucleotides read TGTGCCAGCAGCTTAGCCAGGACAGGGCAATACAATGAGCAGTTCTTC. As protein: CASSLARTGQYNEQFF.

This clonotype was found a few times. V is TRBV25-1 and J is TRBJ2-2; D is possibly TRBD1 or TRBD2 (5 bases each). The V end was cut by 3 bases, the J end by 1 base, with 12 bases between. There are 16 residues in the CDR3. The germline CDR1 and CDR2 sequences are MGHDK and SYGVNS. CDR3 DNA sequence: TGTGCCAGCAGTGATACCGGGACGGGGAACACCGGGGAGCTGTTTTTT. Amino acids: CASSDTGTGNTGELFF.

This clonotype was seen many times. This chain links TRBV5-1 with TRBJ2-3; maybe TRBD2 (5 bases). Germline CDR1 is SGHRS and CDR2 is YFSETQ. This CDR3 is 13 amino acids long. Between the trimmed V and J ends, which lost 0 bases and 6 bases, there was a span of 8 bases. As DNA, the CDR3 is TGCGCCAGCAGCTTGGAAGGGAGTGATACGCAGTATTTT. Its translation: CASSLEGSDTQYF. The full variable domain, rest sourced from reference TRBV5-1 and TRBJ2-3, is KAGVTQTPRYLIKTRGQQVTLSCSPISGHRSVSWYQQTPGQGLQFLFEYFSETQRNKGNFPGRFSGRQFSNSRSEMNVSTLELGDSALYLCASSLEGSDTQYFGPGTRLTVL.

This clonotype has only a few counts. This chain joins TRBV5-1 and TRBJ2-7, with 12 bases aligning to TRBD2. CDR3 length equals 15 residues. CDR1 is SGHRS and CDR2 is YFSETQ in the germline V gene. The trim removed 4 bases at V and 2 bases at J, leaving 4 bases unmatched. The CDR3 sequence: CASSPSSGGAYEQYF. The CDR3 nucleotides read TGCGCCAGCAGCCCCTCTAGCGGGGGGGCCTACGAGCAGTACTTC.

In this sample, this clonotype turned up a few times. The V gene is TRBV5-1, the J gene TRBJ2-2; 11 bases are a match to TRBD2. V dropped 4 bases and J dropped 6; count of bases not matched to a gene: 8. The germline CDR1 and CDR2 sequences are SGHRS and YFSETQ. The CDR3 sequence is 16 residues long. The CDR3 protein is CASSGMTSGTSGELFF. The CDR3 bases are TGCGCCAGCAGCGGAATGACTAGCGGGACCTCCGGGGAGCTGTTTTTT.

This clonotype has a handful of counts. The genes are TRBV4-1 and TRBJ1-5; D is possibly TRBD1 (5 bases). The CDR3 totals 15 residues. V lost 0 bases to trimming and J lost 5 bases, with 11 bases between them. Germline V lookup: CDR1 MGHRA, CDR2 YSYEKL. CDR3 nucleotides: TGCGCCAGCAGCCAAGACGACAGTCTTTATCAGCCCCAGCATTTT. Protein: CASSQDDSLYQPQHF.

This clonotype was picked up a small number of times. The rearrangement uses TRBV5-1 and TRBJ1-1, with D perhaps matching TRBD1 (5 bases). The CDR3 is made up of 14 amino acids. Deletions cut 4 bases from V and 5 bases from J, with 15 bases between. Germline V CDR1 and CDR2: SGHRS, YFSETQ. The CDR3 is CASSLQGDGTEAFF. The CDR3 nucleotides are TGCGCCAGCAGCCTGCAGGGAGACGGTACTGAAGCTTTCTTT.

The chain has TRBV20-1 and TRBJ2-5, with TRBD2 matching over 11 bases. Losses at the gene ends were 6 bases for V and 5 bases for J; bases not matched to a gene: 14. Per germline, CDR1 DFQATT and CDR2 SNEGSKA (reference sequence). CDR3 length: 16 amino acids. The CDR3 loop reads CSARVSSGGPRETQYF. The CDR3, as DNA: TGCAGTGCCAGGGTTTCTAGCGGGGGGCCTAGGGAGACCCAGTACTTC.

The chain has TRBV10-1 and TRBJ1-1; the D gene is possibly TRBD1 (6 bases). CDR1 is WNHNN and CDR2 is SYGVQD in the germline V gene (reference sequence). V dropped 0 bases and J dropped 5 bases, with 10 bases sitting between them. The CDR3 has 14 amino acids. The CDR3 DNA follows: TGCGCCAGCAGTGAGTCGGGCAGGGGAACTGAAGCTTTCTTT. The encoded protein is CASSESGRGTEAFF.

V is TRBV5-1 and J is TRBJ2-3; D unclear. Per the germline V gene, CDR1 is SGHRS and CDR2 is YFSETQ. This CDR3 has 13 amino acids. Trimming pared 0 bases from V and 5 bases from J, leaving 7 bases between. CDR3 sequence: CASSLGFVDTQYF. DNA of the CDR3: TGCGCCAGCAGCTTGGGGTTTGTAGATACGCAGTATTTT.

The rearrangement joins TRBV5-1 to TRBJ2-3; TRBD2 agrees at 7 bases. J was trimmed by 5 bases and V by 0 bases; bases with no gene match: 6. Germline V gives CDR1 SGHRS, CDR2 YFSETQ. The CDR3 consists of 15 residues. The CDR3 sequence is CASSLGTGGLDTQYF. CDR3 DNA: TGCGCCAGCAGCTTGGGGACGGGGGGATTAGATACGCAGTATTTT.

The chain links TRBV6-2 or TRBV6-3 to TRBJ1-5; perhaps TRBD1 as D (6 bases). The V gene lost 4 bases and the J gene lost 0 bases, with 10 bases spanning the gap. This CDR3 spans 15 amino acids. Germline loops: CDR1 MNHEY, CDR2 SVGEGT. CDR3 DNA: TGTGCCAGCAGTTGGACAGATTATAGCAATCAGCCCCAGCATTTT. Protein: CASSWTDYSNQPQHF.

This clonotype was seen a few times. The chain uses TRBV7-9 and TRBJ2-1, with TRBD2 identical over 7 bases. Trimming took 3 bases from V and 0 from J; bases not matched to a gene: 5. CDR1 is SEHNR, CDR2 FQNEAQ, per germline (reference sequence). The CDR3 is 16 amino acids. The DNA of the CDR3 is TGTGCCAGCAGCTTTCGAGCGGGGAGCTCCTACAATGAGCAGTTCTTC. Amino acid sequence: CASSFRAGSSYNEQFF. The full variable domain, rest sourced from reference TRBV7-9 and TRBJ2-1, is DTGVSQNPRHKITKRGQNVTFRCDPISEHNRLYWYRQTLGQGPEFLTYFQNEAQLEKSRLLSDRFSAERPKGSFSTLEIQRTEQGDSAMYLCASSFRAGSSYNEQFFGPGTRLTVL.